This T cell receptor beta chain was sequenced in a study of cytomegalovirus exposure and HLA in healthy donors. Study-wide points: The productive fraction for most TCR beta V segments was about 87% or about 30% in an earlier analysis.

Germline V gene data show CDR1 as SNHLY and CDR2 as FYNNEI. The V segment lost 6 bases and the J segment 6 bases; nucleotides outside the gene matches: 10. CDR3 length: 15 residues. Concerning this clone: Its target is unknown.

Use of 60 Vbeta and 13 Jbeta primers characterized the PCR. Assay used: immunoSEQ multiplex PCR; TCRdb lists only in-frame clones, some missing. Of about 100,000 clones in the sample, around four fifths were seen once. This clonotype was sampled from a man aged 25 to 40 in good health and CMV-seronegative. Sequences were obtained from PBMCs. The J gene is TRBJ1-5, the V gene TRBV2; 8 nucleotides agree with TRBD1. The CDR3 is CASSRGQGSVQPQHF. The DNA for the CDR3 is TGTGCCAGCAGCCGCGGACAGGGATCGGTTCAGCCCCAGCATTTT.